This TCR beta chain is drawn from a study of shared clonotypes between healthy human individuals (dated by TCRdb to about 2020). A note on the overall study: The cohort comprised a couple of women and a few men aged 18 to 49 years. Per donor, three plates each were used for CD4 naive and CD4 memory, two for CD8 naive, and one for CD8 memory. To estimate repertoire size and how much clonotypes are shared between individuals, the study performed deep sequencing of blood TCR repertoires from a handful of healthy adults. Libraries were prepared and TCR repertoires were sequenced by different laboratories using diverse techniques, in order to increase sequencing depth and limit assay-specific biases. Per donor, leukapheresis produced somewhere between about 0.8 and 9 billion PBMCs. Beyond this particular receptor, the publication reports: About 4.5% of naive CD4, around 3.5% of naive CD8, about 2.1% of memory CD4, and 0.4% of memory CD8 clonotypes were shared across several donors. Because the study included only a small number of donors, the genetic and exposure-history diversity represented was limited. Pairwise subsampling indicated that sequencing depth was expected to affect the degree of clonotype sharing among donors. Compared with non-shared clonotypes, clonotypes shared by all four sorted-subset donors had higher generation probabilities. Rarefaction of sorted-subset datasets indicated incomplete sequencing despite the large sequencing depth. Larger estimated clonotype richness was generally found for naive subsets than for memory subsets. Sampling was restricted to blood, and TCR repertoires in tissues likely differ from the TCR repertoires found in blood.

Measured from the cysteine to the phenylalanine, the CDR3 is 14 residues long. CDR3 DNA only is kept here, 42 bases in frame from base 1. V loses 6 bases at its end and J loses 6 bases; junction bases beyond the gene matches: 10. For CDR1 and CDR2, the germline V gene (reference sequence) lists MNHEY and SMNVEV. Worth noting for this clone: Its antigen target is currently unknown. Base qualities were left out, and no much larger clone turns up one base away.

Using the deep immunoSEQ assay, multiplex PCR amplified TCR CDR3 regions from genomic DNA. Extracted genomic DNA from each cell subset was spread evenly across all wells of several immunoSEQ 96-well plates, with each plate serving as a replicate. For sorted subsets, 200 to 250 ng of genomic DNA, equivalent to roughly 33,000 T cell genomes, went into each replicate PCR. Purified libraries were measured with a Qubit 3.0 fluorometer, size-checked on a Bioanalyzer 2100, and measured again with the KAPA Library Quantification kit. Every immunoSEQ 96-well plate was sequenced on a dedicated single-read 150-cycle Illumina NextSeq 550 flow cell. Per the source publication's procedure: Because the immunoSEQ output held only junctional sequences and lacked quality scores, the filtering could not match the filtering applied to full-length reads. To assign V/J genes and CDR3, sequences were annotated against IMGT germline references using PyIR, a Python wrapper for IgBLAST v1.9. Reads were filtered out if the reads had weak V/J assignments (E-value above 1e-6), no CDR3, stop codons, out-of-frame junctions, or ambiguous translated residues. V3J clonotypes were defined as sequences sharing an identical inferred V gene, J gene, and CDR3 amino acid sequence. Percentage overlap between repertoires was computed as shared unique clonotypes divided by the size of the smaller repertoire. Richness of each repertoire was evaluated using RTK rarefaction, the Chao1 estimator, and Recon v2.1 estimates of unobserved clonotypes. For all TCRbeta clonotypes obtained by the gDNA method from a few donors, generation probabilities were computed with OLGA. Held by TCRdb, this immuneACCESS table contains in-frame sequences only and omits some clones. Under half of the omission traces to an unresolved V gene where checked; the cause of the rest is unknown. V and J calls and clone size come straight from that table; D and trimming were deduced from the DNA. The sample table records about 550,000 clones; around 95% of these occur just once. Of the sample, 0.085% to 0.11% is held by the ten largest clones.

For the CD8 naive samples, CD45RO-negative cells were positively selected for CCR7, yielding a CD45RA+CCR7+ population from which TemRA cells were excluded. The donors were healthy, HIV-negative adults with no recently reported acute infections or vaccinations. All donors were Caucasian adults living in Nashville, Tennessee, USA. After blood collection by leukapheresis, PBMCs were isolated using Ficoll-Histopaque density gradient centrifugation and then cryopreserved in the vapor phase of liquid nitrogen. Analytical flow cytometry was used to check the purity and quantity of every magnetically sorted T cell population. Genomic DNA was isolated from every sorted fraction and measured by UV absorbance on a Nanodrop 2000c.

The chain couples TRBV27 to TRBJ1-1; 7 junctional bases match TRBD1. Sequencing used naive CD8+ T cells sorted from blood. According to the study, the label for this sample's cell subset or site signals: CD45RA+CCR7+. This clonotype originated in a woman aged 30 to 39 in good health. The CDR3 protein sequence reads: CASRDRVGFPEAFF. The nucleotides read TGTGCCAGCAGAGACAGGGTAGGTTTCCCTGAAGCTTTCTTT.